The clone carrying this TCR beta chain was seen only a few times. The time point here: blood at routine non-recurrence follow-up after resection. In each case, whole RNA from tumor, nontumor lung or frozen PBMC was sequenced unsorted. The data were obtained in a study of spatial heterogeneity in lung cancer. Looking at the study overall: Where available, sequencing covered follow-up PBMC samples, taken at a median of approximately 24 months after resection.

Losses at the gene ends were 0 bases for V and 4 bases for J; bases not matched to a gene: 12. CDR1 is SGHNT, CDR2 YYREEE, per germline (reference sequence). CDR3 length equals 18 residues. Each TCR cDNA molecule bore a unique molecular identifier. Via MiXCR, TCRdb re-called the 5' RACE reads, giving one row per CDR3 protein. The sample includes around 120,000 distinct CDR3 sequences, over 9% of them seen just once. Sequenced material: PBMCs, taken at follow-up. The J gene is TRBJ2-5, the V gene TRBV5-4, with TRBD2 matching over 10 bases. The TCR originated in a male donor with early-stage non-small cell lung cancer. CDR3 sequence (DNA): TGTGCCAGCAGCTTGGAGGCTAGCGGGGGTACGAGGGGAGAGACCCAGTACTTC. Encoded protein: CASSLEASGGTRGETQYF.